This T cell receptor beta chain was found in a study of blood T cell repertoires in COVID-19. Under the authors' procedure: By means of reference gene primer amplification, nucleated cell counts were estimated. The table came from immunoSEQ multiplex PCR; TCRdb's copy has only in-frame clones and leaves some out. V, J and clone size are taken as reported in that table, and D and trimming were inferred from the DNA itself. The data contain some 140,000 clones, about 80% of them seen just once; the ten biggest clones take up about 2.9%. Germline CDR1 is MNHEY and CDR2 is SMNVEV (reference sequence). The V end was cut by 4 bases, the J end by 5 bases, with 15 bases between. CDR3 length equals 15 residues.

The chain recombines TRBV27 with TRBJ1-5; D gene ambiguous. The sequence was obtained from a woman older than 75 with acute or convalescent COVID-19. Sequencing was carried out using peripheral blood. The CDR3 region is CASSSSTREDQPQHF. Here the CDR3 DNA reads TGTGCCAGCAGTTCCTCGACAAGGGAGGATCAGCCCCAGCATTTT.